This T cell receptor (beta chain) was retrieved from a study of graft-versus-host responses after intestinal transplantation. V lost 4 bases and J 7 bases, leaving 14 bases between the germline ends. Looked up from germline, CDR1 is PRHDT and CDR2 is FYEKMQ (reference sequence). The CDR3 consists of 14 residues. Comment on this clone: Its specificity is unknown.

Produced via immunoSEQ multiplex PCR; TCRdb's table is partial and in-frame only. The profile shows fewer than 150,000 clones, around 90% of them singletons. The chain combines TRBV13 with TRBJ1-5; D ambiguous. The starting material was unstimulated CD4+ T cells sorted from spleen or lymph node cells, obtained before intestinal transplant. The clonotype comes from a human donor who received an intestinal transplant. The CDR3 region is CASSYGILRQPQHF. The CDR3 nucleotides read TGTGCCAGCAGCTACGGGATCCTAAGACAGCCCCAGCATTTT.